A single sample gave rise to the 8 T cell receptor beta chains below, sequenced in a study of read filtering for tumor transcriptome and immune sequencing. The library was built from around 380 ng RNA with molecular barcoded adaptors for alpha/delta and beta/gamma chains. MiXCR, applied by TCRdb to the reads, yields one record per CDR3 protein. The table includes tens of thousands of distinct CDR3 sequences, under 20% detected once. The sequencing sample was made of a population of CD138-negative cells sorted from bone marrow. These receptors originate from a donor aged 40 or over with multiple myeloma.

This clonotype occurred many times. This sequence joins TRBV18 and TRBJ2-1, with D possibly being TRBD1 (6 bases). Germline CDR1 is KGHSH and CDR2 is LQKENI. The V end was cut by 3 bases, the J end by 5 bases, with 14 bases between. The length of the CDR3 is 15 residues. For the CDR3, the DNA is TGTGCCAGCTCACCCCTTTTGCAGGGGAACAATGAGCAGTTCTTC. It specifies CASSPLLQGNNEQFF.

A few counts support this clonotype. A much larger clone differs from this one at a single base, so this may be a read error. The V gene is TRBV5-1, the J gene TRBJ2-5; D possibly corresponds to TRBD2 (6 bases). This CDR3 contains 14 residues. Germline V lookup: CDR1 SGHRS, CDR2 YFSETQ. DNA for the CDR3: TGCGCCAGCAGCTTGTTAGCGGATCAAGGGACCCAGTACTTC. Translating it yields CASSLLADQGTQYF.

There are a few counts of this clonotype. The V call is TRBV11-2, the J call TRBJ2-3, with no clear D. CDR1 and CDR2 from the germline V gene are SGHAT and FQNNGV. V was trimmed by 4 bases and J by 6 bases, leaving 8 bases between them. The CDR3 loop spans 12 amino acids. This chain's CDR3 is CASSSAWDTQYF. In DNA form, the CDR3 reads TGTGCCAGCAGCTCAGCCTGGGATACGCAGTATTTT.

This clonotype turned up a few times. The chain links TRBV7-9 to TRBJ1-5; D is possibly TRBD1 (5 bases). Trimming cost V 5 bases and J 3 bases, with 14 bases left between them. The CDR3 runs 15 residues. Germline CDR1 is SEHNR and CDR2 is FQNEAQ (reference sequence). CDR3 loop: CASSPAGWYNQPQHF. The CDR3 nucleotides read TGTGCCAGCAGCCCGGCAGGGTGGTACAATCAGCCCCAGCATTTT. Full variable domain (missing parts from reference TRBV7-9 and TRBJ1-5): DTGVSQNPRHKITKRGQNVTFRCDPISEHNRLYWYRQTLGQGPEFLTYFQNEAQLEKSRLLSDRFSAERPKGSFSTLEIQRTEQGDSAMYLCASSPAGWYNQPQHFGDGTRLSIL.

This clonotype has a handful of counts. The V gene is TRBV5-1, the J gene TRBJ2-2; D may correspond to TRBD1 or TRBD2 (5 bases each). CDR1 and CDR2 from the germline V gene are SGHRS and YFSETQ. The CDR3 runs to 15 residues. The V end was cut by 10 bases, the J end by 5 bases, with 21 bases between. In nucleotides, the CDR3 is TGCGCCGGCAATACCGGGACCCGCTTAACCGGGGAGCTGTTTTTT. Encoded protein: CAGNTGTRLTGELFF.

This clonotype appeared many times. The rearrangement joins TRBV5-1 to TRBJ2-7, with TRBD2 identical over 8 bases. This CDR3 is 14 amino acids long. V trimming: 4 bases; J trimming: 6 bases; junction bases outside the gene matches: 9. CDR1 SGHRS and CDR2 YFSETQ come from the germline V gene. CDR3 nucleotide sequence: TGCGCCAGCAGCGAACCGGGACTAGAAGCCGAGCAGTACTTC. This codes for CASSEPGLEAEQYF.

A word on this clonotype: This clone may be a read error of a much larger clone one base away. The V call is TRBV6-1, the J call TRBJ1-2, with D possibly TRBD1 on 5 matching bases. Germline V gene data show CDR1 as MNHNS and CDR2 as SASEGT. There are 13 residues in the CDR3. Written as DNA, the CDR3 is TGTGCCAGTGAAGACACAGGTCACTATGGCTACATCTTC. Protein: CASEDTGHYGYIF.

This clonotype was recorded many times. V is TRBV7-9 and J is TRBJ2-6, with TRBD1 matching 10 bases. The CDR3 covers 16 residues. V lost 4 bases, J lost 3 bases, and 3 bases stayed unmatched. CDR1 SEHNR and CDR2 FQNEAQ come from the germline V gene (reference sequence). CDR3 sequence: CASSSGQGNGANVLTF. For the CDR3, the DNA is TGTGCCAGCAGCTCGGGACAGGGGAATGGGGCCAACGTCCTGACTTTC. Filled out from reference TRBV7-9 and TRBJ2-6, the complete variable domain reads DTGVSQNPRHKITKRGQNVTFRCDPISEHNRLYWYRQTLGQGPEFLTYFQNEAQLEKSRLLSDRFSAERPKGSFSTLEIQRTEQGDSAMYLCASSSGQGNGANVLTFGAGSRLTVL.